This T cell receptor (beta chain) stems from a study of T cells in Graves' hyperthyroidism and ophthalmopathy. Regions amplified from RNA transcripts were the TCR beta CDR3 regions. A first-round RT-PCR of the TCR CDR3 used the HTBI primer set. TCRdb redid the calling of the multiplex PCR reads with MiXCR, one entry per CDR3 protein. Among 700,000 to 850,000 distinct CDR3 sequences, 35% were seen once, and the ten largest hold more than 25%. In germline, CDR1 is KGHDR, CDR2 SFDVKD. V gave up 8 bases and J gave up 1 base, with 16 bases separating them. The CDR3 contains 15 residues. This clonotype was detected ten times or more. Antigen specificity is unknown. Overall study results and limits: Most thyroid clonotypes expanded above 0.001 appeared in blood too.

This TCR was sampled from a woman in her thirties or forties with Graves' hyperthyroidism. The material sequenced was blood. The chain recombines TRBV24-1 with TRBJ1-1; D unresolved. The CDR3 loop is CATKKTGAENTEAFF. CDR3 DNA sequence: TGTGCCACCAAAAAGACGGGAGCTGAGAACACTGAAGCTTTCTTT.